Following are 13 T cell receptor beta chains from one sample sequenced in a study of Ad26.COV2.S vaccination and SARS-CoV-2 variants. Specified treatment: roughly 18 received Ad26.COV2.S at low or high dose, single or two shots; several received placebo; per-sample allocation not given. After the first vaccine or placebo injection, samples were drawn on day 63. TCRdb keeps only in-frame clones here, not all; method: immunoSEQ multiplex PCR. This sample carries hundreds of thousands of clones, roughly nine tenths of them seen once, and the ten largest clones take around 6.1%. The source material was peripheral blood, sampled in a trial of Ad26.COV2.S vaccine versus placebo. Receptor source: a person between 18 and 60 years old who received the Ad26.COV2.S COVID-19 vaccine or a placebo.

The chain couples TRBV3-1 (or the pseudogene TRBV3-2) to TRBJ2-5; D unclear. The CDR3 is 13 amino acids. Trimming shortened V by 6 bases and J by 0 bases, and 8 bases separated the two germline ends. The germline V gene encodes CDR1 LGHDT and CDR2 YNNKEL (reference sequence). DNA of the CDR3: TGTGCCAGCAGGGGTGGGTACCAAGAGACCCAGTACTTC. It codes for CASRGGYQETQYF.

This clone occurred once. This chain links TRBV5-1 with TRBJ1-2, with D possibly TRBD1 on 5 matching bases. This CDR3 comprises 13 residues. V gave up 6 bases and J gave up 8 bases, with 17 bases separating them. Per germline, CDR1 SGHRS and CDR2 YFSETQ. The CDR3 bases are TGCGCCAGCAATATGGAGGGGTCGGGCGGCTACACCTTC. Translating it yields CASNMEGSGGYTF.

This chain uses TRBV6-4 with TRBJ2-2, with D maybe TRBD1 (5 bases). Deletions cut 7 bases from V and 7 bases from J, with 16 bases between. The CDR3 extends over 14 amino acids. The germline V gene has CDR1 MRHNA and CDR2 SNTAGT. The CDR3 DNA is TGTGCCAGCAACCTTCCAGGGTTGGGCGGGGAGCTGTTTTTT. This codes for CASNLPGLGGELFF.

This rearrangement joins TRBV28 to TRBJ1-1; D call uncertain. This CDR3 region has 14 residues. Trimming stripped 3 bases from V and 2 bases from J, with 10 bases between. Germline loops: CDR1 MDHEN, CDR2 SYDVKM. As DNA, the CDR3 is TGTGCCAGCAGTTTGGGTGCAGGTAACACTGAAGCTTTCTTT. This sequence encodes CASSLGAGNTEAFF.

The V gene is TRBV19, the J gene TRBJ2-6; possibly TRBD1 for D (6 bases). Trimming cost V 5 bases and J 2 bases, with 10 bases left between them. CDR1 and CDR2 from the germline V gene are LNHDA and SQIVND (reference sequence). The CDR3 spans 15 residues. DNA for the CDR3: TGTGCCAGTAGTCCCCCAGGGGCTGGGGCCAACGTCCTGACTTTC. Amino acids: CASSPPGAGANVLTF.

The chain carries TRBV6-5 and TRBJ2-5; D call uncertain. Germline CDR1 and CDR2: MNHEY and SVGAGI. Trimming pared 7 bases from V and 1 base from J, leaving 16 bases between. The CDR3 has 15 amino acids. CDR3: CASNSIRGVQETQYF. CDR3 DNA sequence: TGTGCCAGCAATTCCATACGTGGGGTCCAAGAGACCCAGTACTTC.

The chain couples TRBV12-3 or TRBV12-4 to TRBJ1-2; D might be TRBD1 (6 bases). The V and J ends lost 6 bases and 8 bases respectively, with 16 bases between them. The CDR3 totals 13 residues. The CDR3 protein is CASSGGRARGYTF. CDR3 DNA: TGTGCCAGCAGCGGGGGCAGGGCCCGCGGCTACACCTTC.

The gene calls are TRBV6-5 and TRBJ1-1, with D maybe TRBD1 (6 bases). The germline CDR1 and CDR2 sequences are MNHEY and SVGAGI. CDR3 length: 14 residues. With 5 bases removed from V and 4 bases from J, the gap between germline ends came to 14 bases. CDR3 bases: TGTGCCAGCAGTAGGGGGGTTGTGGGCACTGAAGCTTTCTTT. Its protein is CASSRGVVGTEAFF.

This clone was recorded once. This chain links TRBV5-1 with TRBJ2-3; D is possibly TRBD1 (5 bases). The V gene lost 2 bases and the J gene lost 4 bases, with 14 bases spanning the gap. Germline V gene lookup returns CDR1 SGHRS and CDR2 YFSETQ. This CDR3 is built from 15 residues. CDR3 sequence (DNA): TGCGCCAGCAGCTTCCAGGGTTTAGGTCCAGATACGCAGTATTTT. Translation: CASSFQGLGPDTQYF.

The chain recombines TRBV2 with TRBJ1-2, with D hard to call. Germline values: CDR1 SNHLY, CDR2 FYNNEI. The CDR3 consists of 13 residues. V was clipped by 5 bases and J by 8 bases, with 15 bases between them. The DNA of the CDR3 is TGTGCCAGCAGTCCCTACGGGCCGTGGGGCTACACCTTC. Translation gives CASSPYGPWGYTF.

The chain carries TRBV15 and TRBJ2-2, with 9 bases lining up with TRBD1. V lost 6 bases to trimming and J lost 5 bases; unmatched junction nucleotides: 7. CDR3 length: 15 residues. Germline V gives CDR1 LNHNV, CDR2 YYDKDF (reference sequence). Here the CDR3 reads CATRPGTGLTGELFF. DNA of the CDR3: TGTGCCACCAGGCCCGGGACAGGGTTAACCGGGGAGCTGTTTTTT.

The CDR3 nucleotides read TGTGCCAGCAGTTTAACGGGACAGACCTACGAGCAGTACTTC. Translation: CASSLTGQTYEQYF. J is TRBJ2-7 and V is TRBV27; TRBD1 aligns across 7 bases. The CDR3 contains 14 residues. Germline CDR1 reads MNHEY; CDR2 reads SMNVEV (reference sequence). J gave up 2 bases and V 2 bases, and 3 bases lay outside the gene matches.

The chain couples TRBV7-9 to TRBJ1-2; no firm D call. The CDR3 extends over 12 amino acids. The germline V gene encodes CDR1 SEHNR and CDR2 FQNEAQ (reference sequence). V was pared by 5 bases and J by 0 bases, with 4 bases between. CDR3 sequence: CASSRPNYGYTF. The CDR3 DNA reads TGTGCCAGCAGCCGACCTAACTATGGCTACACCTTC.